These T cell receptor beta chains were read from a single sample in a study of shared clonotypes between healthy human individuals. Sequenced by immunoSEQ multiplex PCR; TCRdb stores in-frame clones only, minus some. Of about 1 million clones detected, around 76% appear once; the ten largest clones hold 1.4% to 1.5%. Sequencing input: memory CD4+ T cells sorted from blood. These receptors were collected from a man between 18 and 29 years old in good health. Both conserved end residues are part of each CDR3. The D gene is left open where the match is weak. Only part of the rows carry a size: once, few, many, or a class if the clone is expanded.

d_call	v_call	j_call	clone_size	cdr3_nt	cdr3_aa
-	TRBV6-6	TRBJ2-1	-	TGTGCCAGCAGTTATTCCAGCGTAGAATTCAATGAGCAGTTCTTC	CASSYSSVEFNEQFF
TRBD1	TRBV11-3	TRBJ1-1	-	TGTGCCAGCAGAGTACGGGACAGGATGAACACTGAAGCTTTCTTT	CASRVRDRMNTEAFF
-	TRBV7-9	TRBJ2-7	-	TGTGCCAGCTCAATCAGTCAAGGCTCCTACGAGCAGTACTTC	CASSISQGSYEQYF
-	TRBV6-1	TRBJ2-7	-	TGTGCCAGCAGTCGGGACGGATCCTACGAGCAGTACTTC	CASSRDGSYEQYF
-	TRBV6-5	TRBJ2-7	-	TGTGCCAGCAGACGCCCTAGCGCTTCGACCGAGCAGTACTTC	CASRRPSASTEQYF
-	TRBV30	TRBJ1-1	-	TGTGCCTGGAGGCAGGGACACTCCGGAGCCACTGAAGCTTTCTTT	CAWRQGHSGATEAFF
TRBD1	TRBV7-9	TRBJ2-2	-	TGTGCCAGCAAGGGACAGGGGGTTTCCGGGGAGCTGTTTTTT	CASKGQGVSGELFF
-	TRBV30	TRBJ2-5	-	TGTGCCTGGAACATTGCTGGTCGCGACCAGTACTTC	CAWNIAGRDQYF
-	TRBV30	TRBJ2-5	-	TGTGCCTGGACCAGTAAGGGACTAGAGACCCAGTACTTC	CAWTSKGLETQYF
TRBD1	TRBV6-6	TRBJ1-5	-	TGTGCCAGCAGTTTAACAGGGGCACCAAATCAGCCCCAGCATTTT	CASSLTGAPNQPQHF
-	TRBV13	TRBJ1-1	few	TGTGCCAGCAGCTTAGGTAGATTGAACACTGAAGCTTTCTTT	CASSLGRLNTEAFF
-	TRBV6-1	TRBJ1-1	few	TGTGCCAGCAGTTTCGAATTGAACACTGAAGCTTTCTTT	CASSFELNTEAFF
TRBD2	TRBV6-5	TRBJ2-2	-	TGTGCCAGCAGTTATGGAGTAGCGGGAATGGCCGGGGAGCTGTTTTTT	CASSYGVAGMAGELFF
-	TRBV5-8	TRBJ2-1	-	TGTGCCAGCAGCCTTCAGGGCCTATCCTACAATGAGCAGTTCTTC	CASSLQGLSYNEQFF
-	TRBV4-2	TRBJ1-2	-	TGTGCCAGCAGCCAAGACAGGGTGAGGTATGGCTACACCTTC	CASSQDRVRYGYTF
TRBD1	TRBV14	TRBJ1-2	-	TGTGCCAGCAGCCCCCCGGGACAGACTAACTATGGCTACACCTTC	CASSPPGQTNYGYTF
-	TRBV9	TRBJ1-3	few	TGTGCCAGCAGCGTAGGGGGTGGAAACACCATATATTTT	CASSVGGGNTIYF
TRBD1	TRBV7-9	TRBJ1-4	-	TGTGCCAGCAGCTTAGATACAGGGGGCAATGAAAAACTGTTTTTT	CASSLDTGGNEKLFF
-	TRBV15	TRBJ1-2	-	TGTGCCACCAGCAGACGCACAGCGAACTATGGCTACACCTTC	CATSRRTANYGYTF
TRBD1	TRBV7-9	TRBJ2-1	-	TGTGCCAGCAGCTTAGCGTCCGGGACAGGGGGCACGGATGAGCAGTTCTTC	CASSLASGTGGTDEQFF
-	TRBV28	TRBJ1-1	-	TGTGCCAGCAGTTTATCCCCGATTAGGGTCACTGAAGCTTTCTTT	CASSLSPIRVTEAFF
-	TRBV5-4	TRBJ2-3	-	TGTGCCAGCAGCTCGGGGGGCGACAGCGGCACAGATACGCAGTATTTT	CASSSGGDSGTDTQYF
-	TRBV19	TRBJ2-7	-	TGTGCCAGCCTCACCAGGTGGGGGAAGGTGGACGAGCAGTACTTC	CASLTRWGKVDEQYF
-	TRBV6-1	TRBJ1-2	few	TGTGCCAGCCGGGTACCACAGGGCACTAACTATGGCTACACCTTC	CASRVPQGTNYGYTF
-	TRBV11-3	TRBJ2-1	-	TGTGCCAGCAGCCAGGGGCTGCCCCAATACAATGAGCAGTTCTTC	CASSQGLPQYNEQFF
-	TRBV7-2	TRBJ2-7	-	TGTGCCAGCAGCTTAGGGATTGAGCAGTACTTC	CASSLGIEQYF
-	TRBV5-4	TRBJ1-1	-	TGTGCCAGCAGCTTGGCAGGAGAAGCTTTCTTT	CASSLAGEAFF
-	TRBV6-5	TRBJ2-7	-	TGTGCCAGCCGCGGGTATACCTACGAGCAGTACTTC	CASRGYTYEQYF
-	TRBV19	TRBJ2-3	-	TGTGCCAGTTCTAGGGAGAGCACAGATACGCAGTATTTT	CASSRESTDTQYF
TRBD2	TRBV10-3	TRBJ2-7	few	TGTGCCATCAGAGGGGCGGGAGACCCCTACGAGCAGTACTTC	CAIRGAGDPYEQYF
-	TRBV7-6	TRBJ2-3	few	TGTGCCAGCAGCTTGTCCATCATTAGCACAGATACGCAGTATTTT	CASSLSIISTDTQYF
-	TRBV10-3	TRBJ2-7	-	TGTGCTGTCGAGGGGAGCGGCTACGAGCAGTACTTC	CAVEGSGYEQYF